Each of the 15 T cell receptor beta chains below was sequenced from the same sample in a study of a mutant IDH1 vaccine in newly diagnosed glioma. These receptors' antigens are unknown. Time point meaning: week 23, last vaccination. A single vaccine dose contained 300 ug of mutant IDH1 20-mer peptide, and topical imiquimod was used with it. Only in-frame clones appear in the TCRdb table, and some are missing; sequencing was by immunoSEQ multiplex PCR. The data hold 60,000 to 100,000 clones, with 85% observed a single time. This specimen was PBMCs, taken from a glioma patient whose treatment included an IDH1 peptide vaccine. These receptors came from a woman aged 50 to 60 with glioma.

This clone was observed once. This chain joins TRBV5-5 and TRBJ1-1; the match to TRBD1 covers 7 bases. This CDR3 has 13 residues. Germline CDR1 is SGHKS and CDR2 is YYEKEE (reference sequence). The J segment lost 11 bases and the V segment lost 0 bases, leaving 7 bases of the junction unmatched. This CDR3 reads CASSLAAGGYAFF. CDR3 coding DNA: TGTGCCAGCAGCTTGGCCGCAGGGGGGTACGCTTTCTTT.

This chain joins TRBV9 and TRBJ1-1; a possible D gene is TRBD1 (5 bases). Trimming stripped 3 bases from V and 1 base from J, with 10 bases between. The CDR3 covers 14 residues. The V gene's germline CDR1 is SGDLS and CDR2 YYNGEE. CDR3 bases: TGTGCCAGCAGCGGGGGCCTGGGGAACACTGAAGCTTTCTTT. Translation gives CASSGGLGNTEAFF.

This clone has just one count. This chain joins TRBV15 and TRBJ1-6; D ambiguous. CDR1 is LNHNV and CDR2 is YYDKDF in the germline V gene (reference sequence). There are 15 residues in the CDR3. V was shortened by 0 bases and J by 5 bases, with 8 bases between the two germline ends. The CDR3 is CATSRDEQNNSPLHF. The CDR3 DNA reads TGTGCCACCAGCAGAGATGAACAGAATAATTCACCCCTCCACTTT.

The rearrangement joins TRBV4-1 to TRBJ2-7; D is perhaps TRBD2 (6 bases). From germline, CDR1 is MGHRA and CDR2 YSYEKL. There are 15 residues in the CDR3. The V end was cut by 4 bases, the J end by 7 bases, with 20 bases between. The CDR3 is CASSRFRDSSNEQYF. CDR3 DNA sequence: TGCGCCAGCAGCCGTTTCCGGGACTCGAGTAATGAGCAGTACTTC.

The chain carries TRBV11-2 and TRBJ2-5; 10 bases map to TRBD2. The CDR3 runs to 16 residues. The germline V gene encodes CDR1 SGHAT and CDR2 FQNNGV. With V trimmed by 4 bases and J by 2 bases, 7 bases remained unmatched. CDR3 in amino acids: CASSSAGLALQETQYF. In DNA, the CDR3 is TGTGCCAGCAGCTCCGCGGGACTAGCGCTACAAGAGACCCAGTACTTC.

This clone was counted a single time. The gene calls are TRBV30 and TRBJ2-1; possible D gene TRBD1, 5 bases. Germline V gives CDR1 GTSNPN, CDR2 SVGIG (reference sequence). The CDR3 has 12 residues. The V end lost 2 bases, the J end lost 7 bases, and 9 bases lay between the germline ends. CDR3 coding DNA: TGTGCCTGGAGTAGGGGTCAAAATGAGCAGTTCTTC. This sequence encodes CAWSRGQNEQFF.

The chain is built from TRBV18 and TRBJ1-4, with D perhaps TRBD1 (6 bases). Trimming cost V 1 base and J 8 bases, with 14 bases left between them. This CDR3 is built from 15 residues. The germline CDR1 and CDR2 sequences are KGHSH and LQKENI. The DNA for the CDR3 is TGTGCCAGCTCACCACGCAGGGGCGATGGAGAAAAACTGTTTTTT. Protein: CASSPRRGDGEKLFF.

This clone appeared a single time. The chain couples TRBV28 to TRBJ2-1, with D tentatively TRBD1 (6 bases). CDR3 length: 13 amino acids. V lost 5 bases, J lost 9 bases, and 14 bases lay in between. Per germline, CDR1 MDHEN and CDR2 SYDVKM. The DNA for the CDR3 is TGTGCCAGCAGTCCCACAGGGTTCATTGAGCAGTTCTTC. Translated, it gives CASSPTGFIEQFF.

The genes are TRBV6-5 and TRBJ2-7, with D possibly TRBD2 on 5 matching bases. V was pared by 2 bases and J by 4 bases, with 12 bases between. The CDR3 runs 14 residues. Germline V lookup: CDR1 MNHEY, CDR2 SVGAGI. The DNA of the CDR3 is TGTGCCAGCAGTTACGGGCGGGCCCGTTACGAGCAGTACTTC. It specifies CASSYGRARYEQYF.

This rearrangement joins TRBV18 to TRBJ1-4; a weak D match, TRBD1 (5 bases). Germline V gene sequence: CDR1 KGHSH, CDR2 LQKENI. This CDR3 has 13 amino acids. The V and J ends lost 2 bases and 10 bases respectively, with 11 bases between them. The CDR3 DNA reads as TGTGCCAGCTCACCATCGCGGGACGTAAAACTGTTTTTT. Its protein is CASSPSRDVKLFF.

V gene TRBV28 combines with J gene TRBJ2-3; no reliable D call. The CDR3 covers 17 residues. The V gene's germline CDR1 is MDHEN and CDR2 SYDVKM. V gave up 0 bases and J gave up 2 bases, with 15 bases separating them. This chain's CDR3 is CASSLWKDGEPTDTQYF. As DNA, the CDR3 is TGTGCCAGCAGTTTATGGAAGGACGGCGAACCCACAGATACGCAGTATTTT.

This clone was seen a few times. The rearrangement links TRBV10-3 to TRBJ2-3, with D maybe TRBD2 (6 bases). The germline gives CDR1 ENHRY, CDR2 SYGVKD. V lost 3 bases, J lost 1 base, and 8 bases lay in between. This CDR3 comprises 14 residues. The DNA of the CDR3 is TGTGCCATCAGTGAAGTAGCGGGCACAGATACGCAGTATTTT. It encodes CAISEVAGTDTQYF.

This chain connects TRBV5-8 to TRBJ2-3; the D gene could be TRBD1 or TRBD2 (6 bases each). Looked up from germline, CDR1 is SGHTS and CDR2 is YDEGEE. The V gene lost 1 base and the J gene lost 2 bases, with 8 bases spanning the gap. The CDR3 spans 14 residues. The CDR3 sequence: CASSLRGVTDTQYF. CDR3 DNA sequence: TGTGCCAGCAGCTTGAGGGGGGTCACAGATACGCAGTATTTT.

This chain uses TRBV30 with TRBJ2-3; 7 bases map to TRBD2. Germline V gene sequence: CDR1 GTSNPN, CDR2 SVGIG (reference sequence). This CDR3 comprises 14 residues. V was pared by 3 bases and J by 4 bases, with 7 bases of the junction left unmatched. The CDR3 is CAWRAGEDPDTQYF. The CDR3 DNA follows: TGTGCCTGGAGGGCGGGAGAGGATCCAGATACGCAGTATTTT. The variable domain in full, with the rest retrieved from reference TRBV30 and TRBJ2-3, is SQTIHQWPATLVQPVGSPLSLECTVEGTSNPNLYWYRQAAGRGLQLLFYSVGIGQISSEVPQNLSASRPQDRQFILSSKKLLLSDSGFYLCAWRAGEDPDTQYFGPGTRLTVL.

V and J are TRBV15 and TRBJ1-1; D is ambiguous. Germline assignment: CDR1 LNHNV and CDR2 YYDKDF (reference sequence). V dropped 3 bases and J dropped 1 base, with 9 bases sitting between them. CDR3 length: 14 amino acids. The CDR3 DNA is TGTGCCACCAGCAGGGATCCGTCGAACACTGAAGCTTTCTTT. It is translated as CATSRDPSNTEAFF.